This passage covers 10 T cell receptor beta chains from one sample sequenced in a study of radiotherapy plus CTLA-4 blockade in lung cancer. The method was immunoSEQ multiplex PCR; TCRdb's version includes in-frame clones alone and lacks a portion of them. The table shows about 43,000 clones, with roughly 67% occurring only once. This specimen consisted of peripheral blood, obtained from a patient treated with radiotherapy plus ipilimumab. All receptors come from a human donor with non-small cell lung cancer who had a partial response to radiotherapy plus ipilimumab.

The chain joins TRBV11-2 to TRBJ2-5; 8 bases line up with TRBD2. This CDR3 contains 13 residues. Unmatched junction bases numbered 2, after V lost 3 bases and J lost 5 bases. In germline, CDR1 is SGHAT, CDR2 FQNNGV. The CDR3 DNA sequence: TGTGCCAGCAGCTTGACTAGCGCGGAGACCCAGTACTTC. Amino acids: CASSLTSAETQYF.

This chain links TRBV7-9 with TRBJ1-5; D is ambiguous. CDR3 size: 12 residues. Trimming took 3 bases from V and 7 from J, leaving 7 bases between them. Germline CDR1 is SEHNR and CDR2 is FQNEAQ (reference sequence). Here the CDR3 reads CASSFAEQPQHF. Here the CDR3 DNA reads TGTGCCAGCAGCTTTGCAGAACAGCCCCAGCATTTT.

CDR3 sequence (DNA): TGTGCCAGCCGCCGGGGGGGTGGGAGCTCTGGAAACACCATATATTTT. Its protein is CASRRGGGSSGNTIYF. The chain is built from TRBV27 and TRBJ1-3; possibly TRBD1 for D (5 bases). Trimming removed 8 bases from V and 0 bases from J, with 17 bases in between. Germline assignment: CDR1 MNHEY and CDR2 SMNVEV (reference sequence). The CDR3 is made up of 16 amino acids.

This clone was detected only a few times. The rearrangement links TRBV4-1 to TRBJ2-7; D remains ambiguous. Germline V lookup: CDR1 MGHRA, CDR2 YSYEKL. The length of the CDR3 is 13 residues. V was shortened by 1 base and J by 3 bases, with 7 bases between the two germline ends. The CDR3 loop reads CASSQALGYEQYF. CDR3 nucleotide sequence: TGCGCCAGCAGCCAAGCGCTCGGCTACGAGCAGTACTTC.

The V call is TRBV19, the J call TRBJ2-7, with TRBD2 as a possible D gene (5 bases). Germline CDR1 is LNHDA and CDR2 is SQIVND (reference sequence). V lost 3 bases to trimming and J lost 6 bases, with 12 bases between them. The CDR3 is 13 amino acids. The CDR3 region has the DNA TGTGCCAGTAGTATCGACGTCAGCGGCGAGCAGTACTTC. As protein: CASSIDVSGEQYF.

The CDR3 DNA reads TGTGCCAGCAGCTCCCTCAGACAGGCCTTCTACAATGAGCAGTTCTTC. It is translated as CASSSLRQAFYNEQFF. The gene calls are TRBV7-2 and TRBJ2-1, with D tentatively TRBD1 (6 bases). CDR1 and CDR2 from the germline V gene are SGHTA and FQGNSA. The CDR3 has 16 amino acids. Trimming left V 4 bases short and J 3 bases short, with 16 bases between.

The chain joins TRBV15 to TRBJ1-6, with D maybe TRBD1 (6 bases). Germline CDR1 and CDR2: LNHNV and YYDKDF (reference sequence). The CDR3 is 15 residues long. Trimming left V 3 bases short and J 0 bases short, with 6 bases between. Here the CDR3 reads CATSRDSSYNSPLHF. As DNA, the CDR3 is TGTGCCACCAGCAGGGACAGCTCCTATAATTCACCCCTCCACTTT.

This chain uses TRBV5-1 with TRBJ1-4; 10 bases line up with TRBD1. There are 15 residues in the CDR3. Germline CDR1 SGHRS, CDR2 YFSETQ. The J segment lost 10 bases and the V segment lost 2 bases, leaving 8 bases of the junction unmatched. In DNA, the CDR3 is TGCGCCAGCAGCTTCACGACAGGGGGCTCTGTAAAACTGTTTTTT. Protein product: CASSFTTGGSVKLFF.

This chain connects TRBV30 to TRBJ1-1; possible D gene TRBD1, 5 bases. V was clipped by 5 bases and J by 0 bases, with 10 bases between them. Germline V CDR1 and CDR2: GTSNPN, SVGIG (reference sequence). The CDR3 length is 13 residues. CDR3 amino acids: CAWDRQMNTEAFF. For the CDR3, the DNA is TGTGCCTGGGACCGACAGATGAACACTGAAGCTTTCTTT.

The chain couples TRBV6-5 to TRBJ2-7; 11 nucleotides line up with TRBD2. Trimming at V came to 6 bases and at J to 3 bases, leaving 4 bases not matched to a gene. Germline loops: CDR1 MNHEY, CDR2 SVGAGI. The CDR3 has 14 residues. In DNA form, the CDR3 reads TGTGCCAGCAGAACCGGGACTAGCGGCTACGAGCAGTACTTC. Its translation: CASRTGTSGYEQYF.